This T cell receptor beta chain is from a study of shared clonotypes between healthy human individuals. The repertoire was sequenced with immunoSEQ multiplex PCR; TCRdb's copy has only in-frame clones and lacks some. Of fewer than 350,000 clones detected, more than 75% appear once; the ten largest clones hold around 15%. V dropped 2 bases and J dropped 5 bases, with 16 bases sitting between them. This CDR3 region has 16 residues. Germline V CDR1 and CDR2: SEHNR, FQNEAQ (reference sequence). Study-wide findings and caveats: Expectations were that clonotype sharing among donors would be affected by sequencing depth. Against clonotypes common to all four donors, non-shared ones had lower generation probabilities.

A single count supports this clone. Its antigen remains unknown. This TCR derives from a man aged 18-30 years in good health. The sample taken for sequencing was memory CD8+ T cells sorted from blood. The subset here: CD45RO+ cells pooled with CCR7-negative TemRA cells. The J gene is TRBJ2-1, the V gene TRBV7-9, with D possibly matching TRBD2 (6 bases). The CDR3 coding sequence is TGTGCCAGCAGCTTATCCGGGACTCCCCCCCACAATGAGCAGTTCTTC. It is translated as CASSLSGTPPHNEQFF.